This is a list of T cell receptor beta chains from one sample in a study of T cells in Graves' hyperthyroidism and ophthalmopathy. Each CDR3 protein gets one entry after TCRdb re-called the multiplex PCR reads with MiXCR. This sample yields fewer than 250,000 distinct CDR3 sequences, of which around 17% are seen a single time; 28% belongs to the top ten. Sequencing used blood. The receptors shown here come from a young woman with Graves' ophthalmopathy. Both conserved end residues are part of each CDR3. The D gene is left open where the match is weak. Clone size is stated in some rows and not others, as once, few, many or a class when expanded.

TRBJ2-3	15	many	.	TRBV12-5	CASGLSGQAGDTQYF	TGTGCTAGTGGTTTGAGTGGGCAAGCAGGCGATACGCAGTATTTT
TRBJ2-7	17	many	.	TRBV5-1	CASSLAMTSRFGYEQYF	TGCGCCAGCAGCTTGGCCATGACCTCTCGTTTCGGCTACGAGCAGTACTTC
TRBJ1-2	14	many	.	TRBV6-1	CASRDPGALYGYTF	TGTGCCAGCAGGGATCCGGGGGCTCTTTATGGCTACACCTTC
TRBJ2-5	11	many	.	TRBV11-2	CASTSQETQYF	TGTGCCAGCACTTCGCAAGAGACCCAGTACTTC
TRBJ1-2	15	many	TRBD1	TRBV6-4	CASSSWGTGGGGYTF	TGTGCCAGCAGTTCGTGGGGGACAGGTGGAGGAGGCTACACCTTC
TRBJ2-7	16	many	TRBD2	TRBV15	CATSRDFSLAGYEQYF	TGTGCCACCAGCAGAGATTTTTCCTTAGCGGGTTACGAGCAGTACTTC
TRBJ2-6	16	many	.	TRBV5-1	CASSSPKVAGANVLTF	TGCGCCAGCAGCTCCCCGAAGGTTGCCGGGGCCAACGTCCTGACTTTC
TRBJ2-1	16	.	TRBD2	TRBV6-1	CASSDTGLAVYNEQFF	TGTGCCAGCAGTGATACGGGACTAGCGGTTTACAATGAGCAGTTCTTC
TRBJ2-7	13	few	.	TRBV5-1	CASSLDQGHEQYF	TGCGCCAGCAGCTTGGATCAGGGCCACGAGCAGTACTTC
TRBJ1-3	12	many	.	TRBV5-1	CASSFDGNTIYF	TGCGCCAGCAGCTTTGATGGAAACACCATATATTTT
TRBJ2-1	17	many	.	TRBV20-1	CSASQMVRAGNGGEQFF	TGCAGTGCTTCCCAAATGGTTAGGGCCGGAAATGGAGGTGAGCAGTTCTTC
TRBJ2-1	17	many	TRBD2	TRBV20-1	CSARQSSGGARDNEQFF	TGCAGTGCTAGACAATCTAGCGGGGGGGCCAGGGACAATGAGCAGTTCTTC
TRBJ1-1	14	many	.	TRBV12-3/TRBV12-4	CASSLVGARTEAFF	TGTGCCAGCAGCCTAGTGGGCGCGAGGACTGAAGCTTTCTTT
TRBJ2-5	15	many	TRBD1	TRBV30	CAWSVTGQGQETQYF	TGTGCCTGGAGTGTGACGGGACAGGGCCAAGAGACCCAGTACTTC
TRBJ1-2	15	.	TRBD1	TRBV19	CASTISGGNNYGYTF	TGTGCCAGTACCATCTCAGGGGGGAATAACTATGGCTACACCTTC
TRBJ1-2	17	many	.	TRBV6-2/TRBV6-3	CASSYPGLRSSRDGYTF	TGTGCCAGCAGTTACCCGGGTTTAAGATCCTCGCGGGATGGCTACACCTTC
TRBJ1-1	11	many	.	TRBV27	CASQVGGEAFF	TGTGCCAGCCAAGTGGGGGGTGAAGCTTTCTTT
TRBJ1-5	17	.	TRBD1	TRBV28	CASSSLGTGVWVEPQHF	TGTGCCAGCAGTTCTCTCGGGACAGGGGTTTGGGTAGAGCCCCAGCATTTT
TRBJ1-2	14	.	TRBD1	TRBV28	CASSSGQGADGYTF	TGTGCCAGCAGCTCGGGACAGGGGGCGGATGGCTACACCTTC
TRBJ1-5	15	many	.	TRBV5-5	CASSLEGKGNQPQHF	TGTGCCAGCAGCTTGGAGGGGAAGGGAAATCAGCCCCAGCATTTT
TRBJ2-5	15	few	TRBD1	TRBV19	CASSIGGQGFGTQYF	TGTGCCAGTAGTATAGGGGGACAGGGCTTCGGGACCCAGTACTTC